Below, 27 T cell receptor beta chains from the same sample are listed, as sequenced in a study of Tregs in tolerant kidney transplant recipients. Produced via immunoSEQ multiplex PCR; TCRdb's table is partial and in-frame only. This sample carries some 250,000 clones, roughly 80% of them seen once, and the ten largest clones take roughly 0.67%. The sample taken for sequencing was CD4+ T cells from blood. These receptors were collected from a human donor in good health.

The chain uses TRBV5-6 and TRBJ1-5, with D uncertain. CDR1 SGHDT and CDR2 YYEEEE come from the germline V gene. This CDR3 is 15 amino acids long. Trimming stripped 3 bases from V and 1 base from J, with 11 bases between. This CDR3 reads CASSWGRVSNQPQHF. The CDR3, as DNA: TGTGCCAGCAGCTGGGGTCGCGTGAGCAATCAGCCCCAGCATTTT.

The sample holds a few counts of this clone. The chain recombines TRBV10-1 with TRBJ2-5, with 10 nucleotides matching TRBD1. This CDR3 comprises 15 residues. Trimming cost V 0 bases and J 5 bases; bases outside gene matches: 3. Germline assignment: CDR1 WNHNN and CDR2 SYGVQD (reference sequence). This chain's CDR3 is CASSESTGGGETQYF. The CDR3 DNA follows: TGCGCCAGCAGTGAGTCGACAGGGGGCGGCGAGACCCAGTACTTC.

This sequence joins TRBV7-2 and TRBJ2-3; 10 positions match TRBD2. After removal of 0 bases from V and 0 bases from J, the junction contained 3 bases not matched to a gene. CDR1 is SGHTA and CDR2 is FQGNSA in the germline V gene. CDR3 length: 17 amino acids. The DNA of the CDR3 is TGTGCCAGCAGCTTAGCGCTAGCGGGAGCTAGCACAGATACGCAGTATTTT. It codes for CASSLALAGASTDTQYF.

The J gene is TRBJ2-2, the V gene TRBV2, with 8 bases matching TRBD2. The CDR3 is 14 residues long. Germline trimming cut 5 bases from V and 5 bases from J; bases unmatched to any gene: 4. The germline CDR1 and CDR2 sequences are SNHLY and FYNNEI. The CDR3 DNA is TGTGCCAGCAGTCCCACTAGCGGTACCGGGGAGCTGTTTTTT. Its translation is CASSPTSGTGELFF.

The CDR3 sequence: CASSLTSTYEQYF. The CDR3 DNA reads TGTGCCAGCAGCCTCACTTCAACCTACGAGCAGTACTTC. The rearrangement links TRBV11-3 to TRBJ2-7; D not resolved. The CDR3 is 13 amino acids. Germline V CDR1 and CDR2: SGHNT, YENEEA. V dropped 5 bases and J dropped 2 bases, with 10 bases sitting between them.

Concerning this clone itself: An end of the junction does not agree with germline; a read error may underlie this. The same CDR3 is also encoded by other DNA sequences in this sample. The rearrangement links TRBV14 to TRBJ2-3; no definite D call. Germline V gene data show CDR1 as SGHDN and CDR2 as FVKESK. The CDR3 sequence is 14 residues long. This CDR3 reads CASSQELGADTQYF. The CDR3 DNA reads as TGTGCCAGTAGCCAAGAACTCGGAGCAGATACGCAGTATTTT.

Comments on this clone: A read error may account for a junction end that differs from germline. This rearrangement joins TRBV7-3 to TRBJ2-7; TRBD2 is a possible D gene (6 bases). Germline V CDR1 and CDR2: SGHTA, FQGTGA. This CDR3 contains 15 residues. CDR3 sequence reads: CASGLRAGIVYEQYF. The CDR3 DNA is TGTGCCAGCGGCTTAAGGGCGGGGATAGTCTACGAGCAGTACTTC.

The rearrangement links TRBV11-1 to TRBJ2-3; TRBD2 agrees at 9 bases. Trimming took 5 bases from V and 2 from J; bases not matched to a gene: 11. The CDR3 sequence is 17 residues long. CDR1 and CDR2 (germline): SGHAT, FQDESV (reference sequence). The CDR3 coding sequence is TGTGCCAGCAGCCTGCGGGGGAGCGGGGGGTTCACAGATACGCAGTATTTT. It translates to CASSLRGSGGFTDTQYF. Filled out from reference TRBV11-1 and TRBJ2-3, the complete variable domain reads EAEVAQSPRYKITEKSQAVAFWCDPISGHATLYWYRQILGQGPELLVQFQDESVVDDSQLPKDRFSAERLKGVDSTLKIQPAELGDSAMYLCASSLRGSGGFTDTQYFGPGTRLTVL.

This chain connects TRBV19 to TRBJ1-5; perhaps TRBD1 as D (5 bases). V was trimmed by 7 bases and J by 9 bases, leaving 16 bases between them. CDR1 LNHDA and CDR2 SQIVND come from the germline V gene (reference sequence). The CDR3 covers 13 residues. The DNA for the CDR3 is TGTGCCAGTAAACGGGACGCCCTTTGGCCCCAGCATTTT. Translating it yields CASKRDALWPQHF.

The chain links TRBV6-1 to TRBJ1-5, with TRBD1 identical over 9 bases. CDR1 MNHNS and CDR2 SASEGT come from the germline V gene. V lost 5 bases and J lost 7; bases outside the gene matches: 6. CDR3 length: 14 residues. The CDR3 DNA is TGTGCCAGCAGTACCCCAGGACAGGGGCAGCCCCAGCATTTT. This gives the protein CASSTPGQGQPQHF.

This clone appeared once. This rearrangement joins TRBV19 to TRBJ2-7; 8 positions agree with TRBD2. Germline V gene sequence: CDR1 LNHDA, CDR2 SQIVND (reference sequence). This CDR3 has 15 residues. With 3 bases clipped from V and 3 bases from J, the junction kept 7 bases outside the gene matches. CDR3 protein: CASSISTSGLYEQYF. CDR3 DNA sequence: TGTGCCAGTAGTATTAGTACTAGCGGACTCTACGAGCAGTACTTC. Based on the CDR3 plus reference TRBV19 and TRBJ2-7, the full variable domain is DGGITQSPKYLFRKEGQNVTLSCEQNLNHDAMYWYRQDPGQGLRLIYYSQIVNDFQKGDIAEGYSVSREKKESFPLTVTSAQKNPTAFYLCASSISTSGLYEQYFGPGTRLTVT.

This chain uses TRBV7-2 with TRBJ1-4; 7 bases are a match to TRBD1. J gave up 2 bases and V 3 bases, and 3 bases lay outside the gene matches. This CDR3 comprises 15 residues. The V gene's germline CDR1 is SGHTA and CDR2 FQGNSA. CDR3 loop: CASSLIRGTNEKLFF. The CDR3 region has the DNA TGTGCCAGCAGCTTGATCAGGGGGACTAATGAAAAACTGTTTTTT.

The chain employs TRBV9 and TRBJ2-1, with 7 bases that match TRBD1. With V trimmed by 1 base and J by 5 bases, 6 bases remained unmatched. The length of the CDR3 is 15 residues. The germline V gene encodes CDR1 SGDLS and CDR2 YYNGEE. The CDR3 nucleotides read TGTGCCAGCAGCGTATTTCAGGGGGTGAACAATGAGCAGTTCTTC. As protein: CASSVFQGVNNEQFF. The whole variable domain, filled in from reference TRBV9 and TRBJ2-1, reads DSGVTQTPKHLITATGQRVTLRCSPRSGDLSVYWYQQSLDQGLQFLIQYYNGEERAKGNILERFSAQQFPDLHSELNLSSLELGDSALYFCASSVFQGVNNEQFFGPGTRLTVL.

DNA of the CDR3: TGTGCCAGCAGTCCAAGGTTCCGGCAGCCCCAGCATTTT. It encodes CASSPRFRQPQHF. The gene calls are TRBV7-8 and TRBJ1-5; no clear D. This CDR3 contains 13 residues. The V gene lost 6 bases and the J gene lost 7 bases, with 13 bases spanning the gap. Per germline, CDR1 SGHVS and CDR2 FQNEAQ.

The chain couples TRBV4-1 to TRBJ1-1, with no clear D. The V end was cut by 3 bases, the J end by 6 bases, with 20 bases between. The CDR3 length is 16 residues. Germline lookup yields CDR1 MGHRA and CDR2 YSYEKL. DNA of the CDR3: TGCGCCAGCAGCCACCAAACGGTGGCTCCGGGCGCTGAAGCTTTCTTT. Its protein is CASSHQTVAPGAEAFF.

This chain connects TRBV2 to TRBJ1-6, with 10 bases that match TRBD1. Trimming removed 2 bases from V and 10 bases from J; junction bases left unmatched: 8. The CDR3 sequence is 16 residues long. Germline assignment: CDR1 SNHLY and CDR2 FYNNEI. CDR3 bases: TGTGCCAGCAGTGAAAAAGGACAGGGGGTAGGGTCACCCCTCCACTTT. The encoded protein is CASSEKGQGVGSPLHF. Variable domain in full (rest from reference TRBV2 and TRBJ1-6): EPEVTQTPSHQVTQMGQEVILRCVPISNHLYFYWYRQILGQKVEFLVSFYNNEISEKSEIFDDQFSVERPDGSNFTLKIRSTKLEDSAMYFCASSEKGQGVGSPLHFGNGTRLTVT.

The chain couples TRBV29-1 to TRBJ1-4, with no clear D. V lost 4 bases, J lost 5 bases, and 11 bases lay in between. Germline lookup yields CDR1 SQVTM and CDR2 ANQGSEA. The CDR3 has 13 amino acids. CDR3 sequence reads: CSVAGRQNEKLFF. CDR3 nucleotide sequence: TGCAGCGTTGCCGGACGGCAGAATGAAAAACTGTTTTTT.

V and J are TRBV5-1 and TRBJ2-5, with 8 positions matching TRBD2. The V gene's germline CDR1 is SGHRS and CDR2 YFSETQ. The CDR3 covers 14 residues. Losses at the gene ends were 1 base for V and 8 bases for J; bases not matched to a gene: 7. The CDR3 loop reads CASSLISGAGTQYF. CDR3 DNA: TGCGCCAGCAGCTTGATTAGCGGGGCGGGTACCCAGTACTTC.

This sequence joins TRBV6-1 and TRBJ1-3; D is ambiguous. The CDR3 runs 15 residues. Germline V CDR1 and CDR2: MNHNS, SASEGT. V gave up 3 bases and J gave up 5 bases, with 14 bases separating them. The CDR3 reads CASSDGSTGRNTIYF. Here the CDR3 DNA reads TGTGCCAGCAGTGATGGTTCGACTGGGAGAAACACCATATATTTT.

This sequence joins TRBV2 and TRBJ2-3; D perhaps matches TRBD2 (6 bases). The germline V and J ends were trimmed by 10 bases and 5 bases, with 25 bases remaining between them. This CDR3 is built from 16 residues. Germline CDR1 SNHLY, CDR2 FYNNEI. The CDR3 DNA reads as TGTGCCACTATGAGGGCTAGCGCGAGGGTAAAAGATACGCAGTATTTT. It encodes CATMRASARVKDTQYF.

J is TRBJ1-5 and V is TRBV6-5, with D perhaps matching TRBD1 (6 bases). CDR3 length: 13 amino acids. CDR1 and CDR2 from the germline V gene are MNHEY and SVGAGI. V dropped 5 bases and J dropped 9 bases, with 14 bases sitting between them. CDR3 residues: CASSPTGGRPQHF. Written as DNA, the CDR3 is TGTGCCAGCAGTCCCACGGGGGGCCGGCCCCAGCATTTT.

This clone has just a few counts. The chain joins TRBV30 to TRBJ2-2, with D perhaps TRBD1 (6 bases). The V and J ends lost 0 bases and 5 bases respectively, with 16 bases between them. The germline gives CDR1 GTSNPN, CDR2 SVGIG (reference sequence). The CDR3 totals 16 residues. CDR3 sequence (DNA): TGTGCCTGGAGTGTACTTTGGCAGGGGAAGACCGGGGAGCTGTTTTTT. The encoded protein is CAWSVLWQGKTGELFF.

The chain combines TRBV5-1 with TRBJ1-2; D gene uncertain. The CDR3 spans 13 residues. Germline loops: CDR1 SGHRS, CDR2 YFSETQ. Trimming shortened V by 0 bases and J by 8 bases, and 11 bases separated the two germline ends. Here the CDR3 reads CASSLADTGGYTF. The CDR3 DNA reads TGCGCCAGCAGCTTGGCCGATACCGGAGGCTACACCTTC.

The DNA of the CDR3 is TGTGCCAGTAGTATGTGGAGTAGCAATCAGCCCCAGCATTTT. Protein: CASSMWSSNQPQHF. V is TRBV19 and J is TRBJ1-5; D is ambiguous. V was trimmed by 3 bases and J by 0 bases, leaving 6 bases between them. The length of the CDR3 is 14 residues. Germline V gene sequence: CDR1 LNHDA, CDR2 SQIVND (reference sequence).

The rearrangement uses TRBV6-1 and TRBJ1-2; maybe TRBD1 (6 bases). Germline V gene lookup returns CDR1 MNHNS and CDR2 SASEGT. With 7 bases removed from V and 4 bases from J, the gap between germline ends came to 13 bases. The CDR3 consists of 13 residues. CDR3 region: CASNKQGGYGYTF. In DNA form, the CDR3 reads TGTGCCAGCAACAAACAGGGTGGCTATGGCTACACCTTC.

This clone was counted a few times. This sequence joins TRBV6-6 and TRBJ2-2; maybe TRBD2 (5 bases). The CDR3 sequence is 15 residues long. The V gene's germline CDR1 is MNHNY and CDR2 SVGAGI (reference sequence). V was clipped by 5 bases and J by 3 bases, with 13 bases between them. The CDR3 is CASSPPGRHTGELFF. The CDR3 nucleotides are TGTGCCAGCAGTCCCCCGGGGAGACACACCGGGGAGCTGTTTTTT.

The chain carries TRBV2 and TRBJ2-2; 14 bases align to TRBD2. The CDR3 covers 18 residues. CDR1 is SNHLY and CDR2 is FYNNEI in the germline V gene. J gave up 7 bases and V 3 bases, and 10 bases lay outside the gene matches. The CDR3 region is CASSEGGLAGVLDGELFF. For the CDR3, the DNA is TGTGCCAGCAGTGAGGGGGGACTAGCGGGAGTCCTCGACGGGGAGCTGTTTTTT.